A single sample is the source of the 7 T cell receptor beta chains below, sequenced in a study of T cell responses to AZD1222 COVID-19 vaccine. TCRdb's copy holds only in-frame clones and misses some; the assay was immunoSEQ multiplex PCR. Of approximately 140,000 clones listed, approximately 94% are singletons. The sample here was peripheral blood, taken on day 0 of AZD1222 vaccination. Source of these receptors: an adult in good health.

The chain links TRBV30 to TRBJ1-6, with a weak D call TRBD1 (6 bases). CDR1 and CDR2 from the germline V gene are GTSNPN and SVGIG (reference sequence). The CDR3 runs to 14 residues. Trimming shortened V by 3 bases and J by 11 bases, and 17 bases separated the two germline ends. The chain's CDR3 is CAWRLSRGATPLHF. The CDR3 DNA follows: TGTGCCTGGAGGTTGTCTCGGGGGGCCACACCCCTCCACTTT.

The CDR3 DNA sequence: TGTGCCAGCAGTTTGGGCCATAATCAGCCCCAGCATTTT. Its translation: CASSLGHNQPQHF. The chain employs TRBV28 and TRBJ1-5; no clear D gene. Per the germline V gene, CDR1 is MDHEN and CDR2 is SYDVKM. V was pared by 3 bases and J by 4 bases, with 7 bases between. The CDR3 contains 13 residues.

The rearrangement joins TRBV11-3 to TRBJ1-5; 8 bases map to TRBD1. J lost 0 bases, V lost 5 bases, and 18 bases had no gene match. CDR1 SGHNT and CDR2 YENEEA come from the germline V gene. The CDR3 has 20 amino acids. CDR3 coding DNA: TGTGCCAGCAGCGTCATGGGACGCCCTCAACAGGGGGATAGCAATCAGCCCCAGCATTTT. It encodes CASSVMGRPQQGDSNQPQHF.

The V gene is TRBV6-6, the J gene TRBJ2-6; no definite D call. The germline V gene encodes CDR1 MNHNY and CDR2 SVGAGI (reference sequence). The ends were cut back, 6 bases at V and 1 base at J, with 13 bases in the middle. The length of the CDR3 is 16 residues. CDR3 sequence reads: CASSPRHLSGANVLTF. CDR3 sequence (DNA): TGTGCCAGCAGCCCCCGTCATCTGTCTGGGGCCAACGTCCTGACTTTC.

The V call is TRBV5-6, the J call TRBJ1-3; D remains unclear. V was pared by 4 bases and J by 1 base, with 6 bases between. CDR3 length: 13 amino acids. Looked up from germline, CDR1 is SGHDT and CDR2 is YYEEEE. The CDR3 region is CASSLSSGNTIYF. CDR3 in DNA: TGTGCCAGCAGCCTTTCATCTGGAAACACCATATATTTT.

V usage is TRBV6-4 and J usage is TRBJ1-5; D gene ambiguous. The CDR3 has 13 residues. V was cut by 4 bases and J by 2 bases, with 6 bases left in between. CDR1 is MRHNA and CDR2 is SNTAGT in the germline V gene. CDR3 nucleotides: TGTGCCAGCAGTGTAAACGGCAATCAGCCCCAGCATTTT. It codes for CASSVNGNQPQHF.

The chain links TRBV27 to TRBJ1-2; TRBD1 is a possible D gene (6 bases). With 3 bases removed from V and 7 bases from J, the gap between germline ends came to 21 bases. Germline V CDR1 and CDR2: MNHEY, SMNVEV (reference sequence). The CDR3 runs 16 residues. CDR3 in DNA: TGTGCCAGCAGTTTCTCGGGGGGGGGCAGGGTTTTTGGCTACACCTTC. Encoded protein: CASSFSGGGRVFGYTF.